The 13 T cell receptor beta chains reported below all come from one sample, sequenced in a study of T cell repertoires in cytomegalovirus infection. One entry per CDR3 protein, called by TCRdb with MiXCR from the reads. The table records hundreds of thousands of distinct CDR3 sequences, about 33% of them present only once. No cognate antigen is known for these TCRs. The sequencing used cultured CD8+ T cells from PBMCs, collected from culture after CMV antigen stimulation. The source of these receptors is a human donor in good health (CMV status not recorded). Some clones in this sample may be carry-over from other donors' samples.

This clonotype was counted at least ten times. The V call is TRBV7-2, the J call TRBJ2-1, with D possibly matching TRBD1 (6 bases). CDR1 and CDR2 from the germline V gene are SGHTA and FQGNSA. The length of the CDR3 is 13 residues. Trimming removed 5 bases at V and 5 bases at J, with 10 bases between. The CDR3 region is CASSINRDNEQFF. CDR3 in DNA: TGTGCCAGCAGCATCAACAGGGACAATGAGCAGTTCTTC.

The chain couples TRBV19 to TRBJ2-1; D is ambiguous. The germline V and J ends were trimmed by 2 bases and 9 bases, with 11 bases remaining between them. This CDR3 is 13 amino acids long. Germline values: CDR1 LNHDA, CDR2 SQIVND (reference sequence). The CDR3, as DNA: TGTGCCAGTAGTATACCCGGGCCGGGTGAGCAGTTCTTC. This encodes CASSIPGPGEQFF.

The J gene is TRBJ2-1, the V gene TRBV19; TRBD2 is a possible D gene (5 bases). The CDR3 has 16 residues. Germline lookup yields CDR1 LNHDA and CDR2 SQIVND (reference sequence). The V and J ends lost 2 bases and 4 bases respectively, with 15 bases between them. CDR3 nucleotides: TGTGCCAGTAGTATAACTCGGACTGGAAGGTACAATGAGCAGTTCTTC. Translation: CASSITRTGRYNEQFF.

This clonotype came up a few times. V is TRBV4-3 and J is TRBJ2-3; tentative D call: TRBD1 (5 bases). Germline V gives CDR1 LGHNA, CDR2 YSLEER. V lost 1 base and J 3 bases, leaving 14 bases between the germline ends. The CDR3 has 16 amino acids. The chain's CDR3 is CASSQGEAGQTDTQYF. CDR3 coding DNA: TGCGCCAGCAGCCAAGGGGAAGCAGGGCAGACAGATACGCAGTATTTT.

The table lists this clonotype with a few counts. The genes are TRBV7-9 and TRBJ1-1; the D is unclear. The CDR3 consists of 16 residues. CDR1 SEHNR and CDR2 FQNEAQ come from the germline V gene (reference sequence). V was cut by 1 base and J by 1 base, with 13 bases left in between. CDR3 DNA sequence: TGTGCCAGCAGCTTAGAGTGGGCCACATCGAACACTGAAGCTTTCTTT. This codes for CASSLEWATSNTEAFF.

The sample holds many counts of this clonotype. The CDR3 loop reads CASSPGTAVFAYEQYF. For the CDR3, the DNA is TGTGCCAGCAGCCCCGGGACGGCCGTTTTTGCCTACGAGCAGTACTTC. The gene calls are TRBV11-2 and TRBJ2-7; D may correspond to TRBD1 or TRBD2 (5 bases each). Trimming cost V 5 bases and J 2 bases, with 19 bases left between them. The CDR3 contains 16 residues. CDR1 and CDR2 from the germline V gene are SGHAT and FQNNGV.

This chain links TRBV7-6 with TRBJ2-6; unclear D gene. The length of the CDR3 is 15 residues. Trimming cost V 3 bases and J 0 bases, with 6 bases left between them. From germline, CDR1 is SGHVS and CDR2 FNYEAQ. This CDR3 reads CASSFIASGANVLTF. As DNA, the CDR3 is TGTGCCAGCAGCTTTATCGCCTCTGGGGCCAACGTCCTGACTTTC.

This clonotype was counted only a few times. The CDR3 reads CASSSRDPSYNEQFF. The CDR3 nucleotides are TGTGCCAGCAGCTCCCGGGACCCCTCCTACAATGAGCAGTTCTTC. The V call is TRBV7-6, the J call TRBJ2-1; D is tentatively TRBD1 or TRBD2 (5 bases each). The CDR3 contains 15 residues. From germline, CDR1 is SGHVS and CDR2 FNYEAQ. Trimming removed 4 bases at V and 0 bases at J, with 10 bases between.

This clonotype came up many times. The rearrangement joins TRBV7-9 to TRBJ2-5; tentatively, D is TRBD2 (5 bases). Germline-derived CDR1 and CDR2 are SEHNR and FQNEAQ (reference sequence). This CDR3 has 14 amino acids. Trimming removed 5 bases at V and 1 base at J, with 11 bases between. CDR3 residues: CASSPPGSQETQYF. For the CDR3, the DNA is TGTGCCAGCAGCCCGCCGGGATCCCAAGAGACCCAGTACTTC.

There are many counts of this clonotype. This chain connects TRBV6-2 or TRBV6-3 to TRBJ2-1; D ambiguous. Trimming pared 5 bases from V and 4 bases from J, leaving 9 bases between. The CDR3 loop spans 13 amino acids. In germline, CDR1 is MNHEY, CDR2 SVGEGT. CDR3 in DNA: TGTGCCAGCAGTCGAAACTCTTACAATGAGCAGTTCTTC. This sequence encodes CASSRNSYNEQFF.

This clonotype has only a few counts. Here the CDR3 reads CASDGATSTDTQYF. The CDR3 DNA is TGTGCCAGCGATGGAGCGACCAGCACAGATACGCAGTATTTT. The rearrangement links TRBV2 to TRBJ2-3, with D uncertain. The CDR3 is made up of 14 amino acids. V lost 8 bases to trimming and J lost 0 bases, with 12 bases between them. Germline V gene sequence: CDR1 SNHLY, CDR2 FYNNEI.

J is TRBJ2-7 and V is TRBV7-4; D call uncertain. The CDR3 extends over 15 amino acids. CDR1 SGHVT and CDR2 SQSDAQ come from the germline V gene. The V and J ends lost 1 base and 2 bases respectively, with 12 bases between them. This chain's CDR3 is CASSLVMGKAYEQYF. In DNA form, the CDR3 reads TGTGCCAGCAGCTTAGTGATGGGGAAGGCCTACGAGCAGTACTTC.

This clonotype has a handful of counts. The chain carries TRBV12-3 or TRBV12-4 and TRBJ1-2; D is undetermined. There are 13 residues in the CDR3. Trimming pared 5 bases from V and 3 bases from J, leaving 10 bases between. For the CDR3, the DNA is TGTGCCAGCAGTCAGCCAGGCTACTATGGCTACACCTTC. This gives the protein CASSQPGYYGYTF.